A single sample gave rise to the 22 T cell receptor beta chains below, sequenced in a study of CD8+ T cells in alopecia areata. In each case, RNA was isolated and then reverse transcribed into cDNA as the sequencing template. Some clones are missing from TCRdb's copy, which holds only in-frame ones; the method was immunoSEQ multiplex PCR. Here the sample spans around 65,000 clones, approximately 46% being singletons. The sequencing used CD8+ T cells sorted from blood, collected at week 0. The receptor set was obtained from a human donor with alopecia areata.

This rearrangement joins TRBV11-2 to TRBJ2-7; 9 nucleotides match TRBD1. Germline V gene sequence: CDR1 SGHAT, CDR2 FQNNGV. The CDR3 covers 14 residues. The J segment lost 3 bases and the V segment lost 4 bases, leaving 4 bases of the junction unmatched. The CDR3 sequence is CASSYLTGGYEQYF. In nucleotides, the CDR3 is TGTGCCAGCAGCTACTTGACAGGGGGCTACGAGCAGTACTTC. Full variable domain (rest looked up from reference TRBV11-2 and TRBJ2-7): EAGVAQSPRYKIIEKRQSVAFWCNPISGHATLYWYQQILGQGPKLLIQFQNNGVVDDSQLPKDRFSAERLKGVDSTLKIQPAKLEDSAVYLCASSYLTGGYEQYFGPGTRLTVT.

Here the CDR3 reads CSVEVAPWGQHQETQYF. In DNA, the CDR3 is TGCAGCGTTGAAGTTGCACCGTGGGGACAGCACCAAGAGACCCAGTACTTC. The V call is TRBV29-1, the J call TRBJ2-5, with TRBD1 identical over 7 bases. Per the germline V gene, CDR1 is SQVTM and CDR2 is ANQGSEA. CDR3 size: 17 residues. V dropped 1 base and J dropped 0; count of bases not matched to a gene: 11.

The genes are TRBV29-1 and TRBJ2-1; D gene unclear. The CDR3 spans 15 residues. Trimming shortened V by 1 base and J by 1 base, and 11 bases separated the two germline ends. CDR1 is SQVTM, CDR2 ANQGSEA, per germline. The CDR3 DNA reads as TGCAGCGTTGAAGTCCGGAGTGGATCCTACAATGAGCAGTTCTTC. Amino acids: CSVEVRSGSYNEQFF.

The table lists this clone with a few counts. This chain connects TRBV29-1 to TRBJ1-2; TRBD1 aligns across 9 bases. Trimming took 4 bases from V and 8 from J; bases not matched to a gene: 14. The germline gives CDR1 SQVTM, CDR2 ANQGSEA. This CDR3 has 15 amino acids. The CDR3 DNA reads as TGCAGCGTTGGTCACTCCGGGACAGGGCCCGTAGGCTACACCTTC. This sequence encodes CSVGHSGTGPVGYTF.

This clone appeared a few times. This chain joins TRBV11-2 and TRBJ2-5, with 9 bases aligning to TRBD1. The CDR3 consists of 15 residues. V trimming: 4 bases; J trimming: 2 bases; junction bases outside the gene matches: 5. Per germline, CDR1 SGHAT and CDR2 FQNNGV. The CDR3 bases are TGTGCCAGCAGCTCCCCGGGACAGGGTCAAGAGACCCAGTACTTC. Translating it yields CASSSPGQGQETQYF.

This clone was observed a handful of times. The chain couples TRBV11-2 to TRBJ1-2; no firm D call. V dropped 1 base and J dropped 2 bases, with 8 bases sitting between them. The CDR3 is 14 amino acids. Germline V CDR1 and CDR2: SGHAT, FQNNGV. The CDR3 sequence: CASSLGRTNYGYTF. The DNA of the CDR3 is TGTGCCAGCAGCTTAGGGCGGACGAACTATGGCTACACCTTC.

The chain recombines TRBV29-1 with TRBJ2-3; the D gene is possibly TRBD2 (6 bases). V was clipped by 4 bases and J by 0 bases, with 8 bases between them. This CDR3 is built from 13 residues. Germline lookup yields CDR1 SQVTM and CDR2 ANQGSEA. The DNA for the CDR3 is TGCAGCGTTGGCAGCGGGAGCACAGATACGCAGTATTTT. This sequence encodes CSVGSGSTDTQYF.

The rearrangement joins TRBV30 to TRBJ1-1; D gene uncertain. Looked up from germline, CDR1 is GTSNPN and CDR2 is SVGIG (reference sequence). The CDR3 covers 12 residues. V was shortened by 3 bases and J by 1 base, with 6 bases between the two germline ends. In DNA, the CDR3 is TGTGCCTGGAGGTTGGGGAACACTGAAGCTTTCTTT. Translated, it gives CAWRLGNTEAFF.

The CDR3 DNA sequence: TGTGCCAGCAGCTCCACGTCGGGGGGAGGCGAGCAGTTCTTC. Its protein is CASSSTSGGGEQFF. The chain is built from TRBV9 and TRBJ2-1, with 7 bases fitting TRBD2. Germline V gene data show CDR1 as SGDLS and CDR2 as YYNGEE. J gave up 10 bases and V 4 bases, and 11 bases lay outside the gene matches. The CDR3 spans 14 residues.

This clone is labeled as medium-sized. The chain uses TRBV7-9 and TRBJ2-1, with 7 bases that match TRBD1. Unmatched junction bases numbered 14, after V lost 8 bases and J lost 7 bases. CDR3 length: 15 residues. CDR1 and CDR2 from the germline V gene are SEHNR and FQNEAQ (reference sequence). CDR3 DNA: TGTGCCAGCGGGACCGGGACAGCGAGTACTAATGAGCAGTTCTTC. This sequence encodes CASGTGTASTNEQFF.

This sequence joins TRBV9 and TRBJ2-6; no clear D gene. CDR1 SGDLS and CDR2 YYNGEE come from the germline V gene. Trimming removed 0 bases from V and 4 bases from J, with 5 bases in between. The CDR3 extends over 14 amino acids. CDR3 DNA: TGTGCCAGCAGCGTAGTCAAGGGGGCCAACGTCCTGACTTTC. Translating gives CASSVVKGANVLTF.

This clone was picked up a small number of times. CDR3 bases: TGCAGCGTTGCCTTGGGCGGGAGGGCCAATACTAAGACCGGGGAGCTGTTTTTT. Amino acid sequence: CSVALGGRANTKTGELFF. The V call is TRBV29-1, the J call TRBJ2-2, with TRBD2 matching 9 bases. CDR3 length: 18 residues. Per the germline V gene, CDR1 is SQVTM and CDR2 is ANQGSEA. The V and J ends lost 4 bases and 5 bases, in that order; junction bases with no gene match: 17.

In this sample, this clone turned up a few times. The CDR3 loop is CASSPLRSLSETQYF. The CDR3 nucleotides are TGTGCCAGCAGCCCCCTACGTAGTCTGAGTGAGACCCAGTACTTC. J is TRBJ2-5 and V is TRBV14; D remains ambiguous. Germline values: CDR1 SGHDN, CDR2 FVKESK. This CDR3 spans 15 amino acids. Trimming removed 4 bases from V and 5 bases from J, with 17 bases in between.

This rearrangement joins TRBV30 to TRBJ2-5, with 7 bases aligning to TRBD2. The V segment lost 2 bases and the J segment 5 bases; nucleotides outside the gene matches: 8. The CDR3 spans 14 residues. CDR1 and CDR2 from the germline V gene are GTSNPN and SVGIG (reference sequence). CDR3 bases: TGTGCCTGGAGTAGAGGACTAGGGGACGAGACCCAGTACTTC. Its translation is CAWSRGLGDETQYF.

This clone appeared a few times. CDR3 nucleotide sequence: TGTGCCAGCAGCCAAGGAACTTCTCTGGGGGGCTACACCTTC. As protein: CASSQGTSLGGYTF. This chain joins TRBV4-2 and TRBJ1-2; unclear D gene. The CDR3 contains 14 residues. The V end was cut by 1 base, the J end by 8 bases, with 14 bases between. The germline V gene encodes CDR1 LGHNA and CDR2 YNFKEQ.

As to this clone: A far bigger clonotype differs at one base, so this is likely a read error. The chain employs TRBV11-2 and TRBJ2-1, with TRBD2 identical over 12 bases. This CDR3 comprises 16 residues. Trimming cost V 3 bases and J 7 bases; bases outside gene matches: 7. Germline assignment: CDR1 SGHAT and CDR2 FQNNGV. The CDR3 DNA reads as TGTGCCAGCAGCTTGGTTCCTAGCGGGAGGGGGAATGAGCAGTTCTTC. Translated, it gives CASSLVPSGRGNEQFF.

The chain combines TRBV30 with TRBJ2-1; tentatively, D is TRBD2 (6 bases). V lost 1 base and J 4 bases, leaving 11 bases between the germline ends. CDR3 length equals 14 residues. The V gene's germline CDR1 is GTSNPN and CDR2 SVGIG (reference sequence). The CDR3 DNA sequence: TGTGCCTGGAGTGCTTCGCGGGGTTACAATGAGCAGTTCTTC. Translated, it gives CAWSASRGYNEQFF. Looking up the rest from reference TRBV30 and TRBJ2-1 gives the full variable domain: SQTIHQWPATLVQPVGSPLSLECTVEGTSNPNLYWYRQAAGRGLQLLFYSVGIGQISSEVPQNLSASRPQDRQFILSSKKLLLSDSGFYLCAWSASRGYNEQFFGPGTRLTVL.

This clone was recorded a few times. V and J are TRBV5-4 and TRBJ2-1; D ambiguous. The CDR3 runs 14 residues. Trimming took 0 bases from V and 2 from J, leaving 6 bases between them. Germline V gives CDR1 SGHNT, CDR2 YYREEE (reference sequence). CDR3 sequence reads: CASSLDSAYNEQFF. CDR3 in DNA: TGTGCCAGCAGCTTGGATTCCGCCTACAATGAGCAGTTCTTC.

The rearrangement joins TRBV27 to TRBJ2-5; D is possibly TRBD1 or TRBD2 (5 bases each). The V end lost 0 bases, the J end lost 1 base, and 15 bases lay between the germline ends. Germline CDR1 is MNHEY and CDR2 is SMNVEV (reference sequence). CDR3 length: 17 residues. CDR3 residues: CASSLSNSPGLQETQYF. The CDR3 DNA sequence: TGTGCCAGCAGTTTATCGAACTCCCCGGGGCTCCAAGAGACCCAGTACTTC.

In regard to this clone: One base away lies a much larger clone, so this may be a sequencing read error. Here the CDR3 reads CASSYTGDYGYTF. Written as DNA, the CDR3 is TGTGCCAGCAGCTACACAGGGGACTATGGCTACACCTTC. The V call is TRBV7-9, the J call TRBJ1-2; 7 bases align to TRBD1. The CDR3 runs to 13 residues. Per the germline V gene, CDR1 is SEHNR and CDR2 is FQNEAQ (reference sequence). The J segment lost 3 bases and the V segment lost 4 bases, leaving 2 bases of the junction unmatched.

This chain connects TRBV5-4 to TRBJ2-7; 7 bases match TRBD1. The CDR3 consists of 12 residues. V lost 2 bases and J lost 11; bases outside the gene matches: 7. The germline V gene has CDR1 SGHNT and CDR2 YYREEE (reference sequence). CDR3 amino acids: CASSFGYQGEYF. In DNA, the CDR3 is TGTGCCAGCAGCTTCGGATACCAGGGGGAGTACTTC. Drawing the rest from reference TRBV5-4 and TRBJ2-7, the complete variable domain is ETGVTQSPTHLIKTRGQQVTLRCSSQSGHNTVSWYQQALGQGPQFIFQYYREEENGRGNFPPRFSGLQFPNYSSELNVNALELDDSALYLCASSFGYQGEYFGPGTRLTVT.

This clone was seen only once. V is TRBV7-9 and J is TRBJ2-3, with 13 bases fitting TRBD2. V was pared by 5 bases and J by 6 bases, with 5 bases of the junction left unmatched. Germline CDR1 is SEHNR and CDR2 is FQNEAQ (reference sequence). There are 15 residues in the CDR3. DNA for the CDR3: TGTGCCAGCAGCCCAGGACTAGCGGGAGTGGATACGCAGTATTTT. Its translation is CASSPGLAGVDTQYF.